A single sample gave rise to the 12 T cell receptor beta chains below, sequenced in a study of OX40 agonist ivuxolimab in advanced cancers. The data were produced by immunoSEQ multiplex PCR, yet TCRdb's version contains in-frame clones alone and is incomplete. The repertoire has roughly 52,000 clones, around three quarters of them found once; the top ten carry approximately 6%. Here the sequenced sample was CD4+ or CD8+ T cells sorted from blood, taken in a trial of the OX40 agonist ivuxolimab. The receptors shown here come from an adult with an advanced solid tumor such as melanoma, head and neck, liver or kidney cancer.

This clone was seen a handful of times. This chain joins TRBV7-6 and TRBJ2-1, with 8 bases fitting TRBD1. Per germline, CDR1 SGHVS and CDR2 FNYEAQ. The CDR3 is 15 amino acids. The trim removed 5 bases at V and 8 bases at J, leaving 11 bases unmatched. The CDR3 reads CASSLDRGVQYEQFF. CDR3 DNA: TGTGCCAGCAGCCTTGACAGGGGCGTACAATATGAGCAGTTCTTC.

The DNA for the CDR3 is TGTGCCAGCTCACACCGGACAGGGCCTTCCTACGAGCAGTACTTC. Translation: CASSHRTGPSYEQYF. This sequence joins TRBV18 and TRBJ2-7; 8 positions agree with TRBD1. The CDR3 extends over 15 amino acids. The V and J ends lost 4 bases and 1 base, in that order; junction bases with no gene match: 6. The germline V gene has CDR1 KGHSH and CDR2 LQKENI.

This clone was counted a single time. The chain is built from TRBV5-1 and TRBJ1-1; 8 nucleotides match TRBD1. The CDR3 length is 16 residues. Germline-derived CDR1 and CDR2 are SGHRS and YFSETQ. V shed 0 bases, J shed 4 bases, and the junction held 8 bases outside the gene matches. The CDR3 DNA follows: TGCGCCAGCAGCTTGGCCACGACAGGGGTAAGCACTGAAGCTTTCTTT. Translating it yields CASSLATTGVSTEAFF.

The V call is TRBV19, the J call TRBJ2-7; 12 bases fit TRBD2. CDR1 and CDR2 from the germline V gene are LNHDA and SQIVND (reference sequence). The CDR3 runs 15 residues. The ends lost 6 bases at V and 0 bases at J; junction bases unmatched: 3. The CDR3, as DNA: TGTGCCAGTAGCCAACTAGCGGGAGGCTCCTACGAGCAGTACTTC. It specifies CASSQLAGGSYEQYF.

The rearrangement uses TRBV7-3 and TRBJ1-5, with D uncertain. This CDR3 comprises 13 residues. Germline V lookup: CDR1 SGHTA, CDR2 FQGTGA. The CDR3: CASSMGSNQPQHF. CDR3 sequence (DNA): TGTGCATCATCGATGGGTAGCAATCAGCCCCAGCATTTT.

This rearrangement joins TRBV6-6 to TRBJ1-3, with D possibly matching TRBD1 (5 bases). Trimming took 0 bases from V and 2 from J, leaving 11 bases between them. Germline values: CDR1 MNHNY, CDR2 SVGAGI (reference sequence). The CDR3 is 16 amino acids. This CDR3 reads CASSYSGEGPGNTIYF. DNA for the CDR3: TGTGCCAGCAGTTACTCGGGAGAGGGGCCTGGAAACACCATATATTTT.

The rearrangement links TRBV5-1 to TRBJ1-1; no clear D. The CDR3 contains 13 residues. CDR1 is SGHRS and CDR2 is YFSETQ in the germline V gene. V dropped 0 bases and J dropped 8 bases, with 11 bases sitting between them. Here the CDR3 DNA reads TGCGCCAGCAGCTTGGTTCAGAACCTGGAAGCTTTCTTT. This sequence encodes CASSLVQNLEAFF.

CDR3 protein: CASSHSLAGGHEQYF. CDR3 nucleotides: TGTGCCAGCAGCCACTCACTAGCGGGGGGCCACGAGCAGTACTTC. This chain connects TRBV7-2 to TRBJ2-7, with 12 nucleotides matching TRBD2. The CDR3 has 15 amino acids. CDR1 and CDR2 from the germline V gene are SGHTA and FQGNSA. J lost 5 bases, V lost 5 bases, and 7 bases had no gene match.

This chain connects TRBV7-8 to TRBJ2-7, with 10 bases matching TRBD1. Germline loops: CDR1 SGHVS, CDR2 FQNEAQ. With V trimmed by 7 bases and J by 0 bases, 9 bases remained unmatched. The CDR3 length is 16 residues. The CDR3 nucleotides read TGTGCCAGCACCCCTCGGAGGACAGGGGGCTCCTACGAGCAGTACTTC. Protein: CASTPRRTGGSYEQYF.

The V call is TRBV25-1, the J call TRBJ2-5, with a tentative D call TRBD2 (5 bases). V was shortened by 11 bases and J by 2 bases, with 12 bases between the two germline ends. Per the germline V gene, CDR1 is MGHDK and CDR2 is SYGVNS. This CDR3 contains 12 residues. CDR3 in DNA: TGTGCCTGCCGGAGAGGGCAAGAGACCCAGTACTTC. As protein: CACRRGQETQYF.

The chain couples TRBV5-5 to TRBJ1-3, with D hard to call. V shed 3 bases and J shed 4 bases, with 20 bases lying between them. Germline V lookup: CDR1 SGHKS, CDR2 YYEKEE (reference sequence). The CDR3 consists of 17 residues. This chain's CDR3 is CASSSAVMVGGGNTIYF. The DNA of the CDR3 is TGTGCCAGCAGCTCGGCTGTTATGGTGGGAGGAGGAAACACCATATATTTT.

This rearrangement joins TRBV4-1 to TRBJ1-2; tentatively, D is TRBD1 (6 bases). Trimming left V 2 bases short and J 8 bases short, with 15 bases between. The CDR3 loop spans 14 amino acids. Looked up from germline, CDR1 is MGHRA and CDR2 is YSYEKL. CDR3 coding DNA: TGCGCCAGCAGCCAACCCTGGGGGGGGCCGGGCTACACCTTC. It specifies CASSQPWGGPGYTF.